One sample yielded the 18 T cell receptor beta chains listed below, sequenced in a study of blood T cells in healthy people across ages. Using a J-beta primer mix together with a sample-barcoded 5' primer, a second PCR was run for about 7 to 12 cycles. A single record per CDR3 protein comes from TCRdb applying MiXCR to the 5' RACE reads. This sample has 1.5 million to 2 million distinct CDR3 sequences, with approximately 28% found just once. What was sequenced was blood. Receptors were obtained from a woman in her twenties or thirties in good health.

This clonotype was counted only a few times. The gene calls are TRBV28 and TRBJ1-2; maybe TRBD1 (5 bases). CDR1 is MDHEN and CDR2 is SYDVKM in the germline V gene. V gave up 3 bases and J gave up 8 bases, with 10 bases separating them. CDR3 length equals 12 residues. The CDR3 sequence is CASSLRGVGYTF. The DNA of the CDR3 is TGTGCCAGCAGTTTGCGAGGGGTAGGCTACACCTTC.

V is TRBV5-1 and J is TRBJ2-1, with 7 bases fitting TRBD1. The CDR3 spans 15 residues. V dropped 0 bases and J dropped 3; count of bases not matched to a gene: 3. Germline CDR1 reads SGHRS; CDR2 reads YFSETQ. CDR3: CASSLAPGGYNEQFF. Here the CDR3 DNA reads TGCGCCAGCAGCTTGGCCCCAGGGGGCTACAATGAGCAGTTCTTC.

In its sample, this clonotype was seen a few times. The chain uses TRBV24-1 and TRBJ2-4, with TRBD2 identical over 14 bases. The germline V gene has CDR1 KGHDR and CDR2 SFDVKD. The CDR3 length is 18 residues. J lost 0 bases, V lost 7 bases, and 7 bases had no gene match. CDR3 loop: CATSAGTSGGSAKNIQYF. As DNA, the CDR3 is TGTGCCACCAGCGCCGGGACTAGCGGGGGTTCAGCCAAAAACATTCAGTACTTC.

This clonotype occurred a few times. The V call is TRBV3-1, the J call TRBJ1-1; no definite D call. The germline gives CDR1 LGHDT, CDR2 YNNKEL (reference sequence). CDR3 size: 14 residues. Trimming cost V 3 bases and J 7 bases, with 15 bases left between them. In DNA form, the CDR3 reads TGTGCCAGCAGCCATCCCGACATCGCCGATGAAGCTTTCTTT. Translation gives CASSHPDIADEAFF.

In its sample, this clonotype was seen a few times. The chain is built from TRBV7-9 and TRBJ2-5, with 7 bases aligning to TRBD1. The CDR3 is made up of 15 amino acids. Germline CDR1 SEHNR, CDR2 FQNEAQ (reference sequence). V was clipped by 1 base and J by 2 bases; unmatched bases: 4. The CDR3 bases are TGTGCCAGCAGCTTAGTAGGGACAGTACAAGAGACCCAGTACTTC. Its translation is CASSLVGTVQETQYF.

V and J are TRBV30 and TRBJ2-7, with a weak D call TRBD1 (7 bases). The V gene's germline CDR1 is GTSNPN and CDR2 SVGIG (reference sequence). The length of the CDR3 is 14 residues. Trimming removed 0 bases at V and 6 bases at J, with 15 bases between. The CDR3 spells CAWSVAGTAGEQYF. The CDR3, as DNA: TGTGCCTGGAGTGTAGCCGGGACAGCGGGCGAGCAGTACTTC.

Concerning this clonotype itself: One end of the junction varies from germline; a read error may be responsible. The chain employs TRBV2 and TRBJ1-2; 7 nucleotides agree with TRBD1. Germline CDR1 reads SNHLY; CDR2 reads FYNNEI. The CDR3 has 12 amino acids. The CDR3: CGSRTQGHGYTF. In nucleotides, the CDR3 is TGTGGCAGCAGGACACAGGGGCATGGCTACACCTTC.

This clonotype has just one count. Sequence at one end of the junction differs from germline and may be a read error. The V call is TRBV7-2, the J call TRBJ2-4; D unclear. The CDR3 spans 15 residues. The V gene's germline CDR1 is SGHTA and CDR2 FQGNSA. The CDR3 loop is CVSSQWGQAKNIQYF. Written as DNA, the CDR3 is TGTGTCAGCAGCCAATGGGGTCAGGCCAAAAACATTCAGTACTTC.

This clonotype was observed at least ten times. The chain joins TRBV29-1 to TRBJ2-3; D not resolved. The CDR3 contains 14 residues. V was cut by 3 bases and J by 1 base, with 11 bases left in between. The germline V gene has CDR1 SQVTM and CDR2 ANQGSEA. The chain's CDR3 is CSVDALLGTDTQYF. The CDR3, as DNA: TGCAGCGTTGACGCCCTCCTAGGCACAGATACGCAGTATTTT.

This clonotype has a count of ten or more. The chain joins TRBV15 to TRBJ2-5; 7 bases line up with TRBD2. The V gene end was trimmed by 3 bases and the J gene end by 5 bases; junction bases not matched to a gene: 9. The length of the CDR3 is 15 residues. Germline values: CDR1 LNHNV, CDR2 YYDKDF (reference sequence). In nucleotides, the CDR3 is TGTGCCACCAGCAGGGGAGGGTCGAGTTTGGAGACCCAGTACTTC. This gives the protein CATSRGGSSLETQYF.

The sample holds many counts of this clonotype. This rearrangement joins TRBV7-2 to TRBJ2-4; D is possibly TRBD2 (6 bases). The CDR3 length is 13 residues. Germline V gives CDR1 SGHTA, CDR2 FQGNSA. Trimming removed 3 bases from V and 13 bases from J, with 16 bases in between. The CDR3: CASSFRDFGEQYF. As DNA, the CDR3 is TGTGCCAGCAGCTTCCGGGACTTCGGGGAGCAGTACTTC.

The V gene is TRBV18, the J gene TRBJ2-1; TRBD2 agrees at 8 bases. V lost 4 bases to trimming and J lost 4 bases; unmatched junction nucleotides: 9. Germline lookup yields CDR1 KGHSH and CDR2 LQKENI. CDR3 length equals 16 residues. CDR3 residues: CASSQQLAAKYNEQFF. For the CDR3, the DNA is TGTGCCAGCTCACAACAACTAGCGGCCAAATACAATGAGCAGTTCTTC.

The chain uses TRBV7-9 and TRBJ2-7, with unresolved D. V lost 4 bases and J 1 base, leaving 8 bases between the germline ends. Germline V gene lookup returns CDR1 SEHNR and CDR2 FQNEAQ (reference sequence). The CDR3 has 13 amino acids. The CDR3 sequence: CASSSDPSYEQYF. The CDR3 bases are TGTGCCAGCAGCTCGGACCCATCCTACGAGCAGTACTTC.

This clonotype was observed at least ten times. The chain couples TRBV4-1 to TRBJ2-7; no clear D gene. The CDR3 has 14 amino acids. Germline V CDR1 and CDR2: MGHRA, YSYEKL. V lost 2 bases and J 6 bases, leaving 14 bases between the germline ends. This chain's CDR3 is CASSQTVSLSEQYF. DNA for the CDR3: TGCGCCAGCAGCCAAACGGTCAGTCTCTCCGAGCAGTACTTC.

In its sample, this clonotype was seen a few times. This chain uses TRBV20-1 with TRBJ2-1; no clear D. V was pared by 6 bases and J by 13 bases, with 22 bases between. The CDR3 consists of 13 residues. Germline CDR1 DFQATT, CDR2 SNEGSKA (reference sequence). The CDR3 DNA reads as TGCAGTGCCCAACGGACGTTACAAGAGACCCAGTTCTTC. It translates to CSAQRTLQETQFF.

This clonotype appeared a few times. This rearrangement joins TRBV7-2 to TRBJ2-1, with a tentative D call TRBD1 (6 bases). The CDR3 extends over 14 amino acids. Germline CDR1 SGHTA, CDR2 FQGNSA. V lost 4 bases and J 4 bases, leaving 11 bases between the germline ends. CDR3 region: CASSSRGQYNEQFF. The CDR3 DNA reads as TGTGCCAGCAGCTCCCGCGGACAGTACAATGAGCAGTTCTTC.

This clonotype has a count of ten or more. V is TRBV4-3 and J is TRBJ2-5; D is perhaps TRBD2 (6 bases). V gave up 1 base and J gave up 4 bases, with 10 bases separating them. This CDR3 is 14 amino acids long. Germline V gene lookup returns CDR1 LGHNA and CDR2 YSLEER. The CDR3 DNA sequence: TGCGCCAGCAGCCAAGTGGGAGGTGGAGAGACCCAGTACTTC. It codes for CASSQVGGGETQYF.

This clonotype was seen at least ten times. The CDR3 is CASSVVADTQYF. CDR3 in DNA: TGTGCCAGCAGCGTGGTGGCAGATACGCAGTATTTT. The chain carries TRBV9 and TRBJ2-3; D remains unclear. The germline V gene encodes CDR1 SGDLS and CDR2 YYNGEE. This CDR3 has 12 amino acids. Trimming pared 2 bases from V and 4 bases from J, leaving 5 bases between. The full variable domain, rest sourced from reference TRBV9 and TRBJ2-3, is DSGVTQTPKHLITATGQRVTLRCSPRSGDLSVYWYQQSLDQGLQFLIQYYNGEERAKGNILERFSAQQFPDLHSELNLSSLELGDSALYFCASSVVADTQYFGPGTRLTVL.